Sequencing of this T cell receptor (beta chain) was carried out in a study of T cell repertoires in cytomegalovirus infection. Trimming removed 5 bases at V and 4 bases at J, with 13 bases between. The CDR3 has 14 amino acids. CDR1 and CDR2 from the germline V gene are SGHAT and FQNNGV. As regards this clonotype: As yet, its antigen is unknown.

Each CDR3 protein gets one entry after TCRdb re-called the reads with MiXCR. Counted here are approximately 310,000 distinct CDR3 sequences, roughly 25% occurring once; the ten biggest clones make up 13%. Material: cultured PBMCs, obtained from culture after CMV antigen stimulation. The rearrangement joins TRBV11-2 to TRBJ2-3, with D perhaps matching TRBD2 (5 bases). The TCR comes from a human donor in good health (CMV status not recorded). Some clones in this sample may be carry-over from other donors' samples. The CDR3 coding sequence is TGTGCCAGCAGCCGAGAGAGGGATGCAGATACGCAGTATTTT. Its translation: CASSRERDADTQYF. The whole variable domain, remainder taken from reference TRBV11-2 and TRBJ2-3, is EAGVAQSPRYKIIEKRQSVAFWCNPISGHATLYWYQQILGQGPKLLIQFQNNGVVDDSQLPKDRFSAERLKGVDSTLKIQPAKLEDSAVYLCASSRERDADTQYFGPGTRLTVL.